The 29 T cell receptor beta chains given below trace back to one sample, sequenced in a study of cytomegalovirus exposure and HLA in healthy donors. PCR amplification relied on 60 Vbeta primers (plus 13 Jbeta primers). Clones were sequenced by immunoSEQ multiplex PCR, and TCRdb holds only the in-frame ones, with some missing. The sample has about 160,000 clones; around 72% are singletons. Sequencing used PBMCs. These receptor sequences come from a female donor in good health and CMV-seronegative.

The chain employs TRBV19 and TRBJ2-4, with 8 positions matching TRBD1. The CDR3 is 12 amino acids. V lost 6 bases and J lost 10; bases outside the gene matches: 5. Germline V CDR1 and CDR2: LNHDA, SQIVND (reference sequence). The CDR3 loop is CASRQGGGIQYF. The CDR3 DNA sequence: TGTGCCAGTAGACAGGGGGGAGGAATTCAGTACTTC.

The V and J genes are TRBV6-4 and TRBJ2-1; 10 positions agree with TRBD2. Germline CDR1 is MRHNA and CDR2 is SNTAGT. J gave up 1 base and V 6 bases, and 6 bases lay outside the gene matches. The CDR3 has 16 residues. CDR3 sequence reads: CASRASGRASYNEQFF. The CDR3 DNA reads as TGTGCCAGCAGAGCGAGCGGGAGGGCATCCTACAATGAGCAGTTCTTC.

The chain recombines TRBV5-1 with TRBJ2-5; TRBD2 might be the D (6 bases). This CDR3 is built from 15 residues. V lost 2 bases to trimming and J lost 1 base, with 12 bases between them. Germline V CDR1 and CDR2: SGHRS, YFSETQ. This CDR3 reads CASSFGGAAQETQYF. The CDR3, as DNA: TGCGCCAGCAGCTTTGGAGGGGCCGCCCAAGAGACCCAGTACTTC.

CDR3 sequence reads: CASSQDMTEAFF. CDR3 bases: TGTGCCAGCAGCCAAGACATGACTGAAGCTTTCTTT. The chain joins TRBV4-2 to TRBJ1-1; D gene ambiguous. V was clipped by 0 bases and J by 5 bases, with 4 bases between them. The CDR3 covers 12 residues. Germline V gene lookup returns CDR1 LGHNA and CDR2 YNFKEQ.

The chain carries TRBV30 and TRBJ2-4, with D perhaps matching TRBD1 (5 bases). From germline, CDR1 is GTSNPN and CDR2 SVGIG (reference sequence). The CDR3 has 14 residues. V was shortened by 5 bases and J by 1 base, with 12 bases between the two germline ends. The CDR3 coding sequence is TGTGCCTGGGAGACCCCAGGGGCCAAAAACATTCAGTACTTC. Protein: CAWETPGAKNIQYF.

V is TRBV25-1 and J is TRBJ2-2; no firm D call. Per germline, CDR1 MGHDK and CDR2 SYGVNS. This CDR3 spans 12 amino acids. V was pared by 4 bases and J by 6 bases, with 6 bases between. The chain's CDR3 is CASSAGSGELFF. CDR3 sequence (DNA): TGTGCCAGCAGTGCCGGGTCCGGGGAGCTGTTTTTT.

The chain couples TRBV11-2 to TRBJ2-5; tentatively, D is TRBD2 (7 bases). CDR1 is SGHAT, CDR2 FQNNGV, per germline. The CDR3 extends over 15 amino acids. Trimming pared 6 bases from V and 7 bases from J, leaving 21 bases between. DNA of the CDR3: TGTGCCAGCAGTGGGGGGGGCGGGGAGACATGGACCCAGTACTTC. Its protein is CASSGGGGETWTQYF.

This clone turned up a few times. The J gene is TRBJ1-6, the V gene TRBV7-2; maybe TRBD1 (6 bases). Germline CDR1 and CDR2: SGHTA and FQGNSA. This CDR3 region has 18 residues. V lost 5 bases to trimming and J lost 0 bases, with 17 bases between them. The CDR3 loop reads CASSEENRVSSYNSPLHF. The CDR3 DNA reads TGTGCCAGCAGCGAAGAGAACAGGGTCAGCTCCTATAATTCACCCCTCCACTTT.

V usage is TRBV29-1 and J usage is TRBJ2-7; 9 nucleotides match TRBD1. This CDR3 has 19 amino acids. The V gene's germline CDR1 is SQVTM and CDR2 ANQGSEA. V dropped 5 bases and J dropped 1; count of bases not matched to a gene: 21. As DNA, the CDR3 is TGCAGCGTTTTCGCTGGACAGGGGAGCCCTGGCAGGTCTTCCTACGAGCAGTACTTC. The encoded protein is CSVFAGQGSPGRSSYEQYF.

The chain combines TRBV6-6 with TRBJ1-1; D remains ambiguous. The germline gives CDR1 MNHNY, CDR2 SVGAGI (reference sequence). Trimming took 2 bases from V and 5 from J, leaving 15 bases between them. The CDR3 covers 15 residues. CDR3 coding DNA: TGTGCCAGCAGTTACCTCGGGAGTCTGAGGACTGAAGCTTTCTTT. As protein: CASSYLGSLRTEAFF.

The CDR3 loop reads CASSLLTDTQYF. For the CDR3, the DNA is TGTGCCAGCAGTCTCCTCACAGATACGCAGTATTTT. The rearrangement uses TRBV2 and TRBJ2-3; D remains ambiguous. With 5 bases removed from V and 2 bases from J, the gap between germline ends came to 5 bases. CDR3 length equals 12 residues. In germline, CDR1 is SNHLY, CDR2 FYNNEI.

The J gene is TRBJ1-2, the V gene TRBV7-9, with D possibly TRBD1 on 5 matching bases. Germline V gives CDR1 SEHNR, CDR2 FQNEAQ (reference sequence). The ends were cut back, 5 bases at V and 5 bases at J, with 15 bases in the middle. The CDR3 is 14 residues long. CDR3 nucleotides: TGTGCCAGCAGCCACCCAGACAGATCTTATGGCTACACCTTC. Protein sequence: CASSHPDRSYGYTF.

The chain uses TRBV7-6 and TRBJ2-7; TRBD2 matches 11 bases. This CDR3 has 18 amino acids. With 0 bases clipped from V and 4 bases from J, the junction kept 11 bases outside the gene matches. CDR1 and CDR2 (germline): SGHVS, FNYEAQ. DNA for the CDR3: TGTGCCAGCAGCTTAGCCGGCGAAAGCCTAGCGGGAGGATACGAGCAGTACTTC. This encodes CASSLAGESLAGGYEQYF.

V is TRBV4-2 and J is TRBJ2-7; D is possibly TRBD2 (5 bases). This CDR3 has 17 amino acids. CDR1 LGHNA and CDR2 YNFKEQ come from the germline V gene. Trimming removed 0 bases at V and 0 bases at J, with 15 bases between. The CDR3 loop reads CASSQDGYTGNSYEQYF. As DNA, the CDR3 is TGTGCCAGCAGCCAAGACGGGTATACGGGGAACTCCTACGAGCAGTACTTC.

This clone appeared once. The chain is built from TRBV30 and TRBJ2-7; 13 bases fit TRBD2. Germline CDR1 and CDR2: GTSNPN and SVGIG (reference sequence). The CDR3 has 18 amino acids. Trimming cost V 0 bases and J 0 bases; bases outside gene matches: 8. The CDR3 region is CAWSVRLAGGYRSYEQYF. As DNA, the CDR3 is TGTGCCTGGAGTGTTAGACTAGCGGGGGGTTATCGCTCCTACGAGCAGTACTTC.

The rearrangement uses TRBV19 and TRBJ1-2; 8 bases line up with TRBD1. Germline V gene data show CDR1 as LNHDA and CDR2 as SQIVND (reference sequence). CDR3 length equals 15 residues. Trimming at V came to 6 bases and at J to 2 bases, leaving 8 bases not matched to a gene. CDR3 region: CASSPGQGENYGYTF. CDR3 nucleotides: TGTGCCAGTAGCCCTGGACAGGGCGAGAACTATGGCTACACCTTC.

The chain recombines TRBV11-2 with TRBJ2-7; TRBD1 aligns across 8 bases. The length of the CDR3 is 17 residues. CDR1 and CDR2 from the germline V gene are SGHAT and FQNNGV. V shed 0 bases, J shed 2 bases, and the junction held 9 bases outside the gene matches. For the CDR3, the DNA is TGTGCCAGCAGCTTAGATCGGGCCAGGGGGCGTCCCTACGAGCAGTACTTC. Protein product: CASSLDRARGRPYEQYF. Together with reference TRBV11-2 and TRBJ2-7, the CDR3 gives the full variable domain: EAGVAQSPRYKIIEKRQSVAFWCNPISGHATLYWYQQILGQGPKLLIQFQNNGVVDDSQLPKDRFSAERLKGVDSTLKIQPAKLEDSAVYLCASSLDRARGRPYEQYFGPGTRLTVT.

V is TRBV9 and J is TRBJ2-2; TRBD1 matches 8 bases. Losses at the gene ends were 5 bases for V and 4 bases for J; bases not matched to a gene: 7. Germline V gives CDR1 SGDLS, CDR2 YYNGEE. The CDR3 runs 15 residues. Written as DNA, the CDR3 is TGTGCCAGCAGGGGTGACAGGGGAGGCACCGGGGAGCTGTTTTTT. Amino acids: CASRGDRGGTGELFF.

The chain couples TRBV19 to TRBJ1-6; D is unresolved. In germline, CDR1 is LNHDA, CDR2 SQIVND (reference sequence). The V gene lost 6 bases and the J gene lost 0 bases, with 6 bases spanning the gap. CDR3 length: 14 amino acids. The CDR3 is CASRISSYNSPLHF. CDR3 sequence (DNA): TGTGCCAGTAGAATCAGCTCCTATAATTCACCCCTCCACTTT.

The chain couples TRBV15 to TRBJ2-3, with 7 bases that match TRBD2. Germline V gene data show CDR1 as LNHNV and CDR2 as YYDKDF (reference sequence). This CDR3 has 18 residues. Unmatched junction bases numbered 14, after V lost 1 base and J lost 4 bases. The CDR3 nucleotides read TGTGCCACCAGCAGAGCCCGGGGAAGCGGGGCGGGGGCAGATACGCAGTATTTT. Its protein is CATSRARGSGAGADTQYF.

This clone was detected a few times. This chain links TRBV6-1 with TRBJ2-7, with D possibly TRBD2 on 6 matching bases. The length of the CDR3 is 16 residues. V was cut by 1 base and J by 3 bases, with 16 bases left in between. Germline CDR1 and CDR2: MNHNS and SASEGT. This chain's CDR3 is CASSEGLAGISYEQYF. The CDR3 coding sequence is TGTGCCAGCAGTGAAGGCCTGGCGGGAATTAGCTACGAGCAGTACTTC.

V usage is TRBV28 and J usage is TRBJ1-2, with TRBD1 matching 7 bases. This CDR3 is built from 13 residues. Per germline, CDR1 MDHEN and CDR2 SYDVKM. With 3 bases clipped from V and 6 bases from J, the junction kept 4 bases outside the gene matches. CDR3 loop: CASSLTGRDGYTF. Here the CDR3 DNA reads TGTGCCAGCAGTTTGACAGGGAGAGATGGCTACACCTTC.

This clone was seen just once. V and J are TRBV5-1 and TRBJ2-5; no firm D call. CDR1 and CDR2 (germline): SGHRS, YFSETQ. The CDR3 spans 14 residues. With 0 bases removed from V and 3 bases from J, the gap between germline ends came to 9 bases. This CDR3 is CASSLGSREETQYF. The DNA for the CDR3 is TGCGCCAGCAGCTTGGGATCCCGGGAAGAGACCCAGTACTTC. The complete variable domain, with remaining parts taken from reference TRBV5-1 and TRBJ2-5, reads KAGVTQTPRYLIKTRGQQVTLSCSPISGHRSVSWYQQTPGQGLQFLFEYFSETQRNKGNFPGRFSGRQFSNSRSEMNVSTLELGDSALYLCASSLGSREETQYFGPGTRLLVL.

The rearrangement links TRBV6-1 to TRBJ1-1, with 9 nucleotides matching TRBD1. In germline, CDR1 is MNHNS, CDR2 SASEGT. Germline trimming cut 6 bases from V and 7 bases from J; bases unmatched to any gene: 9. This CDR3 contains 14 residues. CDR3 sequence: CASRAQTGGVEAFF. The CDR3 bases are TGTGCCAGCAGGGCGCAGACAGGGGGAGTTGAAGCTTTCTTT.

The V and J genes are TRBV4-3 and TRBJ2-7; 7 bases are a match to TRBD1. With V trimmed by 0 bases and J by 2 bases, 4 bases remained unmatched. This CDR3 is 15 amino acids long. The germline gives CDR1 LGHNA, CDR2 YSLEER. The CDR3 DNA follows: TGCGCCAGCAGCCAAGATCGAGGACAGGCCTACGAGCAGTACTTC. Translation: CASSQDRGQAYEQYF.

This clone has only one observation. CDR3 protein: CASSTSGGPGNTQYF. DNA for the CDR3: TGTGCCAGTAGTACGAGCGGGGGGCCTGGGAATACGCAGTATTTT. The J gene is TRBJ2-3, the V gene TRBV19; 9 bases are a match to TRBD2. The germline gives CDR1 LNHDA, CDR2 SQIVND (reference sequence). V was clipped by 4 bases and J by 7 bases; unmatched bases: 9. The CDR3 contains 15 residues. The full variable domain, rest sourced from reference TRBV19 and TRBJ2-3, is DGGITQSPKYLFRKEGQNVTLSCEQNLNHDAMYWYRQDPGQGLRLIYYSQIVNDFQKGDIAEGYSVSREKKESFPLTVTSAQKNPTAFYLCASSTSGGPGNTQYFGPGTRLTVL.

This clone has a single count. The chain employs TRBV5-5 and TRBJ2-3; 7 bases agree with TRBD2. Germline CDR1 SGHKS, CDR2 YYEKEE (reference sequence). V trimming: 6 bases; J trimming: 2 bases; junction bases outside the gene matches: 12. The CDR3 is 16 amino acids. This chain's CDR3 is CASNLLGGGTTDTQYF. The CDR3 DNA reads as TGTGCCAGCAACCTTCTTGGGGGAGGGACCACAGATACGCAGTATTTT.

The CDR3: CASSLRLAGGGTDTQYF. In nucleotides, the CDR3 is TGTGCCAGCAGCCTTCGCCTAGCGGGAGGGGGCACAGATACGCAGTATTTT. The genes are TRBV5-4 and TRBJ2-3; TRBD2 aligns across 12 bases. The CDR3 runs to 17 residues. Germline V gives CDR1 SGHNT, CDR2 YYREEE (reference sequence). J was trimmed by 1 base and V by 4 bases; bases with no gene match: 7.

This clone was picked up a small number of times. The chain links TRBV4-1 to TRBJ2-5, with 7 nucleotides matching TRBD2. V lost 4 bases, J lost 5 bases, and 10 bases stayed unmatched. CDR1 and CDR2 from the germline V gene are MGHRA and YSYEKL. CDR3 length: 15 amino acids. Here the CDR3 reads CASSPVAGVSETQYF. For the CDR3, the DNA is TGCGCCAGCAGCCCGGTGGCGGGAGTGTCGGAGACCCAGTACTTC.